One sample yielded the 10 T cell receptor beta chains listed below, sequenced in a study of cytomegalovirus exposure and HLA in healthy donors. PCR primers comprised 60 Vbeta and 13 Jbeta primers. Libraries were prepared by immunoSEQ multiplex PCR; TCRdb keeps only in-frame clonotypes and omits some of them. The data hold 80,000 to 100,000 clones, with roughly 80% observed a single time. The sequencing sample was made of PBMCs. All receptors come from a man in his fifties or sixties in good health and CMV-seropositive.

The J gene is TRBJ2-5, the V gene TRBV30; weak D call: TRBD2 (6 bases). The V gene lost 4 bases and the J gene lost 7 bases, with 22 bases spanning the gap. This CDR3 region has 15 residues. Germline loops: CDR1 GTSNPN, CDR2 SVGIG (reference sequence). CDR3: CAWTIRGGPKGTQYF. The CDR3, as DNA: TGTGCCTGGACTATTCGGGGAGGCCCCAAAGGGACCCAGTACTTC.

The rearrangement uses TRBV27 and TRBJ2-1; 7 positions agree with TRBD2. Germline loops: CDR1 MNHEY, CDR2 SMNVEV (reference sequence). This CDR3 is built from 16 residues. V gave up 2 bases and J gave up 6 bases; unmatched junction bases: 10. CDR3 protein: CASSLIARRGGNEQFF. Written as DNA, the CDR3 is TGTGCCAGCAGTTTAATCGCGAGGCGCGGGGGCAATGAGCAGTTCTTC.

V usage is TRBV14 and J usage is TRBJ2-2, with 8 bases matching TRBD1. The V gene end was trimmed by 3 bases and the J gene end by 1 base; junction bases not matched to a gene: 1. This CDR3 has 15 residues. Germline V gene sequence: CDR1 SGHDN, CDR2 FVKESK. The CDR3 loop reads CASSHTGGNTGELFF. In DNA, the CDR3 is TGTGCCAGCAGCCACACAGGGGGGAACACCGGGGAGCTGTTTTTT.

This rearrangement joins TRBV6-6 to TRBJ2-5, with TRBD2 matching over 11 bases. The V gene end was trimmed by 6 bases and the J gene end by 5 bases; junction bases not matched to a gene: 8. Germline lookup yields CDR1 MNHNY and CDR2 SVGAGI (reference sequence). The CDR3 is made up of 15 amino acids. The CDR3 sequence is CASSLGTSGGETQYF. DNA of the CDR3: TGTGCCAGCAGCCTCGGGACTAGCGGAGGGGAGACCCAGTACTTC.

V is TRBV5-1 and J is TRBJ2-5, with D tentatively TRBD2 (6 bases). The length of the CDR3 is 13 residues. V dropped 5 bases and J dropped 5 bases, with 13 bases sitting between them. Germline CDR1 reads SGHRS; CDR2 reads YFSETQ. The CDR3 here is CASRGEVEETQYF. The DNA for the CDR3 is TGCGCCAGCAGGGGGGAGGTCGAGGAGACCCAGTACTTC.

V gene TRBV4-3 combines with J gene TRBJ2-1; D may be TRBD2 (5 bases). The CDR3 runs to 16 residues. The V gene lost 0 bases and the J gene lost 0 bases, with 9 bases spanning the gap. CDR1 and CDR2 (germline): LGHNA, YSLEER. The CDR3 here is CASSQDPGDSYNEQFF. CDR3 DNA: TGCGCCAGCAGCCAAGATCCCGGGGACTCCTACAATGAGCAGTTCTTC.

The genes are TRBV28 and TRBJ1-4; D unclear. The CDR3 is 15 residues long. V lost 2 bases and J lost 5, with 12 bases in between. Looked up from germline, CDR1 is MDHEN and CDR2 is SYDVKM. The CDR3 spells CASSLMAIGNEKLFF. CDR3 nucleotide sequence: TGTGCCAGCAGTTTAATGGCCATTGGCAATGAAAAACTGTTTTTT.

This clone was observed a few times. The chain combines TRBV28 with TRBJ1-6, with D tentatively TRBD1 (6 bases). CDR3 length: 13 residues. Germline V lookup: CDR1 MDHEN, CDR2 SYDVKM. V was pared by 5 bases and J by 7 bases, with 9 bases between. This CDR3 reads CASSRDINSPLHF. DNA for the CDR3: TGTGCCAGCAGTCGGGACATCAATTCACCCCTCCACTTT.

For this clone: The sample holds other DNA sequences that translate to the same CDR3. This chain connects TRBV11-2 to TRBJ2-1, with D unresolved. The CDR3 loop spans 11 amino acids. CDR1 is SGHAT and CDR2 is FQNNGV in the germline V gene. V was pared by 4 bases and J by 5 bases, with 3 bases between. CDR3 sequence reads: CASSSNNEQFF. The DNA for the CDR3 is TGTGCCAGCAGCTCAAACAATGAGCAGTTCTTC. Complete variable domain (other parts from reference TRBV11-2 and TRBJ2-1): EAGVAQSPRYKIIEKRQSVAFWCNPISGHATLYWYQQILGQGPKLLIQFQNNGVVDDSQLPKDRFSAERLKGVDSTLKIQPAKLEDSAVYLCASSSNNEQFFGPGTRLTVL.

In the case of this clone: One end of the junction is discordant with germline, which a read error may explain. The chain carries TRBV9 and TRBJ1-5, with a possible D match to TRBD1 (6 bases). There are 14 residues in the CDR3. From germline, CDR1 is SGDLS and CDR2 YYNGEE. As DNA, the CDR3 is TGTGCCAGCAGCGGGGGGCAGATCACTCAGCCCCAGAATTTT. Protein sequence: CASSGGQITQPQNF.